The rows below give T cell receptor beta chains drawn from one sample of a study of CD8+CD57+ T cells in acquired aplastic anemia. One entry per CDR3 protein results from TCRdb running MiXCR on the reads. The sample shows 250,000 to 300,000 distinct CDR3 sequences, 45% to 65% of them seen only once. The specimen was sorted CD4+, CD8+, or CD8+CD57+ T cells (not recorded which) from PBMCs. Every receptor here comes from a human donor with severe aplastic anemia or a healthy control (not recorded which). The CDR3 runs from the conserved cysteine through the conserved F or W. D genes are given only for firm matches. The size entry is marked missing in some rows and otherwise reads once, few, many or a size class.

v_call	cdr3_length	j_call	d_call	clone_size	cdr3_nt	cdr3_aa
TRBV20-1	13	TRBJ2-7	.	.	TGCAGTGCTCCGGGACTCCTGAACTACGAGCAGTACTTC	CSAPGLLNYEQYF
TRBV7-9	14	TRBJ2-2	.	.	TGTGCCAGCAGGGCGGACAGTTCCACCGGGGAGCTGTTTTTT	CASRADSSTGELFF
TRBV7-9	13	TRBJ1-1	TRBD1	.	TGTGCCAGCAACTCCAACCTTCTAGGACAGGACGACTTT	CASNSNLLGQDDF
TRBV29-1	13	TRBJ1-1	.	many	TGCAGCGTTGACTACGGGGCCAACACTGAAGCTTTCTTT	CSVDYGANTEAFF
TRBV9	17	TRBJ1-1	TRBD1	.	TGTGCCAGCAGCGCTCCCACGGGGACAGGGGAAAAAACTGAAGCTTTCTTT	CASSAPTGTGEKTEAFF
TRBV29-1	12	TRBJ1-1	TRBD1	once	TGCAGCCCAGACAGGGGGTCCACTGAAGCTTTCTTT	CSPDRGSTEAFF
TRBV10-1	15	TRBJ2-5	.	.	TGCGCCATGTACGGAGAAGACAGCATCGGGGAGACCCAGTGCTTC	CAMYGEDSIGETQCF
TRBV9	15	TRBJ1-6	.	.	TGTGCCAGCAGTCATGACTTAGGAGGTAATTCACCCCTCCACTTT	CASSHDLGGNSPLHF
TRBV7-3	15	TRBJ2-3	.	.	TGTGCCAGCAGCTTAAATAGCAGGGGAACAGATACGCAGTATTTT	CASSLNSRGTDTQYF
TRBV20-1	23	TRBJ2-7	TRBD2	.	TGCAGTGCTAGAGATCCCCTACCGGGACAGGACTCCCGACTAGCGGGCATCCCCTACGAGCAGTACTTC	CSARDPLPGQDSRLAGIPYEQYF
TRBV12-3/TRBV12-4	13	TRBJ2-1	TRBD1	many	TGTGCCAGCAACTCGGACAGGGACAATGAGCAGTTCTTC	CASNSDRDNEQFF
TRBV7-9	15	TRBJ1-1	TRBD1	many	TGTGCCAGCAGCCTTTTGGACAGGCTGAACACTGAAGCTTTCTTT	CASSLLDRLNTEAFF
TRBV5-1	14	TRBJ1-2	.	.	TGCGCCAGTGGAGCGGGAACCGGTAACTATGGCTACACCTTC	CASGAGTGNYGYTF
TRBV7-6	16	TRBJ2-7	TRBD2	.	TGTGCCAGCAGCTTAGACGCGGGAGGCCACGCCTACGAGCAGTACTTC	CASSLDAGGHAYEQYF
TRBV2	20	TRBJ2-5	TRBD2	.	TGTGCCAGCAGTATAGCCGCAATCGATGAAGGGACTAGCGTGGTGGAGACCCAGTACTTC	CASSIAAIDEGTSVVETQYF
TRBV20-1	15	TRBJ1-1	TRBD1	.	TGCAGTGCTAGAGATCCTGGACAGGGAAACACTGAAGCTTTCTTT	CSARDPGQGNTEAFF
TRBV2	14	TRBJ2-7	TRBD1	.	TGTGCCAGCAGGAGGGGACAGGGGGATGGCGAGCAGTACTTC	CASRRGQGDGEQYF
TRBV19	15	TRBJ2-7	.	.	TGTGCCAGTAGTAAAGAGGGTTCCAGTCCTTACGAGCAGTACTTC	CASSKEGSSPYEQYF
TRBV7-2	13	TRBJ2-1	.	.	TGTGCCAGCAGTCAGATAGCCGAAAATGAGCAGTTCTTC	CASSQIAENEQFF
TRBV2	14	TRBJ2-3	TRBD1	many	TGTGCCACCAAAGGGGACAGGGTGGCAGATACGCAGTATTTT	CATKGDRVADTQYF
TRBV7-8	16	TRBJ1-5	.	.	TGTGCCAGCAGCCCTAAAACAGGGCTTAGCAATCAGCCCCAGCATTTT	CASSPKTGLSNQPQHF
TRBV2	14	TRBJ2-6	.	.	TGTGCCAGCAGTACACGGACTGGGGCCAACGTCCTGACTTTC	CASSTRTGANVLTF
TRBV6-6	14	TRBJ1-3	.	many	TGTGCCAGCAGTTACTTAGGACAGGGAAACACCATATATTTT	CASSYLGQGNTIYF
TRBV7-3	16	TRBJ2-3	TRBD2	many	TGTGCCAGCAGATCCCGTGCGGGGGGCAGCACAGATACGCAGTATTTT	CASRSRAGGSTDTQYF
TRBV20-1	14	TRBJ2-3	.	.	TGCAGTGCAGACCACTCAGGGATATCAGATACGCAGTATTTT	CSADHSGISDTQYF